The clone carrying this T cell receptor (beta chain) was picked up one time. As yet, its antigen is unknown. Sampling of blood occurred at baseline, cycle 4 day 1, and cycle 7 day 1. These data are taken from a study of OX40 agonist ivuxolimab in advanced cancers. Germline loops: CDR1 SGHVS, CDR2 FNYEAQ. Trimming took 3 bases from V and 6 from J; bases not matched to a gene: 8. The length of the CDR3 is 15 residues. Study-wide findings and caveats: The expanded peripheral T cells' antigen specificity was not determined. Dose levels from 0.1 to 3.0 mg/kg saw CD4+ and CD8+ blood T cells expand clonally by week 6.

Clones were read by immunoSEQ multiplex PCR, and TCRdb kept only the in-frame ones, dropping some. The table lists over 55,000 clones, approximately 80% of them singletons. The sequences come from CD4+ or CD8+ T cells sorted from blood, collected in a trial of the OX40 agonist ivuxolimab. The TCR originated in an adult with an advanced solid tumor such as melanoma, head and neck, liver or kidney cancer. The rearrangement uses TRBV7-6 and TRBJ2-7; 10 bases are a match to TRBD2. CDR3 in amino acids: CASSFALAGTGEQYF. CDR3 nucleotide sequence: TGTGCCAGCAGCTTCGCACTAGCGGGAACTGGCGAGCAGTACTTC.